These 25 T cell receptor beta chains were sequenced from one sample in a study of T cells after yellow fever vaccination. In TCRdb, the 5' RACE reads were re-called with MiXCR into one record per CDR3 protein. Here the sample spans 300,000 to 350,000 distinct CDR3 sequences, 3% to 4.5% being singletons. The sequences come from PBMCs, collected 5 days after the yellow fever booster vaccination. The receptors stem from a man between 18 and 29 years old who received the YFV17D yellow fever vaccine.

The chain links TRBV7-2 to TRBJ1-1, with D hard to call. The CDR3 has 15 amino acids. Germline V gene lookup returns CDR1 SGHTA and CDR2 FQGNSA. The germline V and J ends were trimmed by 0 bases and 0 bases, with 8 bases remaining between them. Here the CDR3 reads CASSLAGSMNTEAFF. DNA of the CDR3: TGTGCCAGCAGCTTAGCCGGGTCAATGAACACTGAAGCTTTCTTT.

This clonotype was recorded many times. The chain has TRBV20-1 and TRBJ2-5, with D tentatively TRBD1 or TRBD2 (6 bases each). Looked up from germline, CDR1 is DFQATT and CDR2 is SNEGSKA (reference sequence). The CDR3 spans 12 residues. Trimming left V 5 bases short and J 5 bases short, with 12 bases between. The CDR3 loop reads CSAPGGGETQYF. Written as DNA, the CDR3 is TGCAGTGCTCCTGGAGGGGGGGAGACCCAGTACTTC.

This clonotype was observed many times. CDR3 coding DNA: TGTGCCAGCAGCGTCCGAGGGGGGTATTCGATAGGAGAGCAGTACTTC. This sequence encodes CASSVRGGYSIGEQYF. The rearrangement joins TRBV9 to TRBJ2-7; D may be TRBD1 or TRBD2 (6 bases each). This CDR3 region has 16 residues. Germline CDR1 reads SGDLS; CDR2 reads YYNGEE. Trimming removed 2 bases from V and 7 bases from J, with 22 bases in between.

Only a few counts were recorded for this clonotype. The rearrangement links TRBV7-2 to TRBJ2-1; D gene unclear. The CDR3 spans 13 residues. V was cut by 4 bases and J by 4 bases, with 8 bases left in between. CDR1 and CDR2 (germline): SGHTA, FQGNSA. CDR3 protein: CASSSWLYNEQFF. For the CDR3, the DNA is TGTGCCAGCAGCTCGTGGTTGTACAATGAGCAGTTCTTC.

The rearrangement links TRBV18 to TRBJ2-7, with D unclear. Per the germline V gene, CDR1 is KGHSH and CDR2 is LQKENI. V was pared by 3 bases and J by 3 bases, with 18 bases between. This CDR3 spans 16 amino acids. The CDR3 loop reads CASSPRAVADIYEQYF. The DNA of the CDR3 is TGTGCCAGCTCACCCCGAGCTGTGGCAGACATCTACGAGCAGTACTTC.

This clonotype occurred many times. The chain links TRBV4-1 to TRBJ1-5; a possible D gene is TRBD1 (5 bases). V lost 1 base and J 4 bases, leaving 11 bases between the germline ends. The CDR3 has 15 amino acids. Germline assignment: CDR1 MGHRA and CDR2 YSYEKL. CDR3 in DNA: TGCGCCAGCAGCCAAGGTGGGGCAGGAAATCAGCCCCAGCATTTT. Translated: CASSQGGAGNQPQHF.

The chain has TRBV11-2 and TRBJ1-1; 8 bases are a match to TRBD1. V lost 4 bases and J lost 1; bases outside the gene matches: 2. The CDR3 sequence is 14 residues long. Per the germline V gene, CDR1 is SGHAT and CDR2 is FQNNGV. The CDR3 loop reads CASSWGQANTEAFF. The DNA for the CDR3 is TGTGCCAGCAGCTGGGGACAGGCGAACACTGAAGCTTTCTTT.

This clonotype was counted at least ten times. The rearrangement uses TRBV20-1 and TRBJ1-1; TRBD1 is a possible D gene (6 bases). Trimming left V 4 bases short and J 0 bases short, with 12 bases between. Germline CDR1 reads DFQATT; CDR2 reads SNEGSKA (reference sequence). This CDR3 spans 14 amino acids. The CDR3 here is CSAKQGPMNTEAFF. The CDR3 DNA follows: TGCAGTGCTAAACAGGGACCCATGAACACTGAAGCTTTCTTT.

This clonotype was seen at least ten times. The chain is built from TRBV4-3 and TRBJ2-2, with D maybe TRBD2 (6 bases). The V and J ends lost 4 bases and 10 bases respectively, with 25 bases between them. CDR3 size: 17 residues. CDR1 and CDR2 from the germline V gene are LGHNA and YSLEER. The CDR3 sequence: CASSPRYRREEDEELFF. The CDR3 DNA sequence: TGCGCCAGCAGCCCAAGATACAGGAGGGAGGAAGACGAGGAGCTGTTTTTT.

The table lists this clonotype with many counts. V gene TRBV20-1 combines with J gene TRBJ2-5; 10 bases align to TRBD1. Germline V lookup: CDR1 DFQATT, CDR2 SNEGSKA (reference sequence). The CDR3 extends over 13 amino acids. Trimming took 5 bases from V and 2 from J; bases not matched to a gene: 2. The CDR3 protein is CSAADRGQETQYF. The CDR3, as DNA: TGCAGTGCTGCGGACAGGGGGCAAGAGACCCAGTACTTC.

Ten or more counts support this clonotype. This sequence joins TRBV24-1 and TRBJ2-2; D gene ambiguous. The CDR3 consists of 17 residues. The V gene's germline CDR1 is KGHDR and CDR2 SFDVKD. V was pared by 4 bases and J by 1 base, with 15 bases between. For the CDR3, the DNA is TGTGCCACCAGTGACTCTGGGTGGCTTAGGAACACCGGGGAGCTGTTTTTT. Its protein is CATSDSGWLRNTGELFF.

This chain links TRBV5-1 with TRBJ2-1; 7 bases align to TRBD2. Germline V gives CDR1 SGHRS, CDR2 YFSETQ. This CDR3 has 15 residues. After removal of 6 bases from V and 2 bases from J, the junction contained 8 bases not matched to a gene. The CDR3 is CASTRNRGAYNEQFF. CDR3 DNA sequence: TGCGCCAGCACCAGGAACCGGGGGGCCTACAATGAGCAGTTCTTC.

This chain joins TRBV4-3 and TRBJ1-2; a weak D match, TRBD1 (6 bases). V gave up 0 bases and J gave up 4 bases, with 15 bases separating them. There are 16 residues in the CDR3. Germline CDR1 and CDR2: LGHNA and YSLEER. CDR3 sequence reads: CASSQDLFGGTYGYTF. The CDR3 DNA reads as TGCGCCAGCAGCCAAGATCTTTTCGGGGGCACCTATGGCTACACCTTC.

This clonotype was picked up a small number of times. This CDR3 reads CASSPRGTGVYEQYV. In DNA form, the CDR3 reads TGTGCCAGTAGTCCGAGGGGGACAGGGGTCTACGAGCAGTACGTC. The V and J genes are TRBV19 and TRBJ2-7, with 10 bases lining up with TRBD1. There are 15 residues in the CDR3. The trim removed 5 bases at V and 3 bases at J, leaving 7 bases unmatched. Germline V gene sequence: CDR1 LNHDA, CDR2 SQIVND (reference sequence).

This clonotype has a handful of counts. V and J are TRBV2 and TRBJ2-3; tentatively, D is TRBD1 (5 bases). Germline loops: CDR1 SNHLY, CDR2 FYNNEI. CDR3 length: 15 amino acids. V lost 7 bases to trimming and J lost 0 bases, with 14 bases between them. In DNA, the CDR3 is TGTGCCAGCATGGCTGGGGCAGACAGCACAGATACGCAGTATTTT. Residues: CASMAGADSTDTQYF.

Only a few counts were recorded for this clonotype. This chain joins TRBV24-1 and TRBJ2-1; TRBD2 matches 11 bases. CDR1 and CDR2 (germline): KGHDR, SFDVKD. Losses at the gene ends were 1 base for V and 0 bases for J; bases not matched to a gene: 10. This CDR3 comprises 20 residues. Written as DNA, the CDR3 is TGTGCCACCAGTGATTTAGTGGCTAGCGGGGGGCCCAGCTCCTACAATGAGCAGTTCTTC. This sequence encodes CATSDLVASGGPSSYNEQFF.

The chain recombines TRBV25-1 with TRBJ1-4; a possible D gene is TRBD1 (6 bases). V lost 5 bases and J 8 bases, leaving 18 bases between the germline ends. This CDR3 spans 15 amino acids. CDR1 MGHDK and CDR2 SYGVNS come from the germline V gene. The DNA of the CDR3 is TGTGCCAGCAGTCCGTCGGACAGCTCGGGGGAAAAACTGTTTTTT. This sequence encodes CASSPSDSSGEKLFF.

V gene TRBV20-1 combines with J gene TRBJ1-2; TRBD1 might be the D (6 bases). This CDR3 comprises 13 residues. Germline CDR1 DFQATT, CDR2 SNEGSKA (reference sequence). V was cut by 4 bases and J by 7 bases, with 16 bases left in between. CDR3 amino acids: CSATLAGGSGYTF. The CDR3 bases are TGCAGTGCTACCCTGGCGGGGGGCAGTGGCTACACCTTC.

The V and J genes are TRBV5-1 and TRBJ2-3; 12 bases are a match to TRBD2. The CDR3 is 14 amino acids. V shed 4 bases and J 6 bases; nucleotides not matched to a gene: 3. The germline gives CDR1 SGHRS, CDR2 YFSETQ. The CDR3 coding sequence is TGCGCCAGCAGCGAAGGGACTAGCGGGGATACGCAGTATTTT. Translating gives CASSEGTSGDTQYF.

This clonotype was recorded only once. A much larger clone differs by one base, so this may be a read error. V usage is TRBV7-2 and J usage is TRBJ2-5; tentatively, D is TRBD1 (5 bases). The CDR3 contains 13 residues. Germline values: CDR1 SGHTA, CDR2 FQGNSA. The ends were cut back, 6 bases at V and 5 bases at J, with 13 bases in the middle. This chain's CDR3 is CASSVDMDETQYF. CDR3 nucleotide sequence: TGTGCCAGCAGTGTGGACATGGACGAGACCCAGTACTTC.

DNA of the CDR3: TGTGCCAGCAGTGTTACAGCTCGGGACACTGAAGCTTTCTTT. Residues: CASSVTARDTEAFF. This chain links TRBV2 with TRBJ1-1; no firm D call. Trimming took off 4 bases at V and 3 bases at J, with 12 bases between the two ends. The CDR3 extends over 14 amino acids. Germline V gives CDR1 SNHLY, CDR2 FYNNEI.

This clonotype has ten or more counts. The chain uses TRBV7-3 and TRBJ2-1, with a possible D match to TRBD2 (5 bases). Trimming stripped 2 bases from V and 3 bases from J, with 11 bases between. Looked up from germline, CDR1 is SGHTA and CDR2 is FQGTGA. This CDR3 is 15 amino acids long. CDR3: CASSLGLADYNEQFF. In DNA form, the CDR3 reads TGTGCCAGCAGCTTAGGCCTAGCTGACTACAATGAGCAGTTCTTC. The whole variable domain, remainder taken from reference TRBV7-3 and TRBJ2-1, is GAGVSQTPSNKVTEKGKYVELRCDPISGHTALYWYRQSLGQGPEFLIYFQGTGAADDSGLPNDRFFAVRPEGSVSTLKIQRTERGDSAVYLCASSLGLADYNEQFFGPGTRLTVL.

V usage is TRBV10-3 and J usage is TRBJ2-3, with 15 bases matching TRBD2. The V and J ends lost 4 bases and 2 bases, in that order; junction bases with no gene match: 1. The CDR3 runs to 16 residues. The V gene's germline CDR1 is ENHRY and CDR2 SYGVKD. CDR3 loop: CAISGTSGGDTDTQYF. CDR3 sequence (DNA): TGTGCCATCAGTGGGACTAGCGGGGGGGACACAGATACGCAGTATTTT.

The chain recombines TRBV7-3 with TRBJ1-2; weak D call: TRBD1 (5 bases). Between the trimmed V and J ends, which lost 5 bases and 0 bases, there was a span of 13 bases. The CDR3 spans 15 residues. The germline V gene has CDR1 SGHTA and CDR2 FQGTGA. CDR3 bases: TGTGCCAGCAGCCTGGGGCCCCCGCCTAACTATGGCTACACCTTC. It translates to CASSLGPPPNYGYTF.

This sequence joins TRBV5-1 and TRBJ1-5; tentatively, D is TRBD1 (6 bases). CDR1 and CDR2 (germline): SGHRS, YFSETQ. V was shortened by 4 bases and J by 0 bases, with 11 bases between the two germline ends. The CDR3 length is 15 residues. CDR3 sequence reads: CASSPGQHSNQPQHF. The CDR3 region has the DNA TGCGCCAGCAGCCCCGGACAGCATAGCAATCAGCCCCAGCATTTT.